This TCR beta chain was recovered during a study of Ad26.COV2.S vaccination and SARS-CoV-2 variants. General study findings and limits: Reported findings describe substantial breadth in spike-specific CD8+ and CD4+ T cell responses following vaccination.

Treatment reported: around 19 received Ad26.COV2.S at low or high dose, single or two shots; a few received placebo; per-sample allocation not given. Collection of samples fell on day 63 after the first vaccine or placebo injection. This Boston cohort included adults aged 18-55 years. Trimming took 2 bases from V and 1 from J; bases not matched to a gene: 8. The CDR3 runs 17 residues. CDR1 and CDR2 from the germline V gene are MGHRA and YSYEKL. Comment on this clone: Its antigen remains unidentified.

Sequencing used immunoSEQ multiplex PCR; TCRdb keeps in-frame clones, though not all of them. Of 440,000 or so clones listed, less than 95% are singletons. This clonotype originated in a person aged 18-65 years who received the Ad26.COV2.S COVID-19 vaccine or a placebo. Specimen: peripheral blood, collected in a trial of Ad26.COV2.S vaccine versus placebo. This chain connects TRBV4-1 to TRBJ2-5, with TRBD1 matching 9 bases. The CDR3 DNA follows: TGCGCCAGCAGCCAAACGGCGACAGGGGGAACCCAAGAGACCCAGTACTTC. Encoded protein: CASSQTATGGTQETQYF.